One sample yielded the 5 T cell receptor beta chains listed below, sequenced in a study of response to subunit inactivated influenza vaccine. TCRdb reprocessed the RT-PCR reads with MiXCR, giving one entry per CDR3 protein. The sample has about 780,000 distinct CDR3 sequences, less than 20% seen once. The specimen comprised PBMCs from blood, sampled roughly 5 days after vaccination. These receptors were taken from a man aged 45-65 years who received an inactivated influenza vaccine.

The V call is TRBV12-3 or TRBV12-4, the J call TRBJ2-3, with D unclear. Deletions cut 3 bases from V and 2 bases from J, with 12 bases between. The CDR3 runs 15 residues. CDR3 protein: CASSFTHTNTDTQYF. CDR3 sequence (DNA): TGTGCCAGCAGTTTTACCCACACCAACACAGATACGCAGTATTTT.

This clonotype has a handful of counts. This rearrangement joins TRBV15 to TRBJ1-1, with unresolved D. V dropped 0 bases and J dropped 4 bases, with 9 bases sitting between them. The CDR3 runs 14 residues. Germline V gene data show CDR1 as LNHNV and CDR2 as YYDKDF (reference sequence). The CDR3 sequence: CATSREVWGTEAFF. The CDR3 DNA follows: TGTGCCACCAGCAGAGAGGTTTGGGGCACTGAAGCTTTCTTT.

There are a few counts of this clonotype. The rearrangement links TRBV15 to TRBJ2-5; D is perhaps TRBD2 (6 bases). The germline gives CDR1 LNHNV, CDR2 YYDKDF (reference sequence). Trimming pared 1 base from V and 2 bases from J, leaving 11 bases between. The CDR3 length is 15 residues. The DNA of the CDR3 is TGTGCCACCAGCAGAGCGCCTAGCGAGCAAGAGACCCAGTACTTC. This encodes CATSRAPSEQETQYF.

This clonotype was detected a few times. The rearrangement joins TRBV27 to TRBJ1-4; weak D call: TRBD1 (6 bases). Germline V gene data show CDR1 as MNHEY and CDR2 as SMNVEV (reference sequence). V gave up 6 bases and J gave up 5 bases, with 16 bases separating them. The CDR3 length is 15 residues. CDR3 DNA: TGTGCCAGCAGGGGCTCAGGGGCCCTAAATGAAAAACTGTTTTTT. Translated: CASRGSGALNEKLFF.

J is TRBJ1-4 and V is TRBV9; D is uncertain. Trimming shortened V by 0 bases and J by 5 bases, and 11 bases separated the two germline ends. Germline-derived CDR1 and CDR2 are SGDLS and YYNGEE. This CDR3 comprises 15 residues. The CDR3 coding sequence is TGTGCCAGCAGCGTAGACGGACGTTTGAATGAAAAACTGTTTTTT. Its protein is CASSVDGRLNEKLFF.